The clone carrying this T cell receptor beta chain was seen a few times. The antigen remains unidentified. The iRepertoire nested amplicon-rescue multiplex PCR amplified TCR alpha and beta CDR3s from RNA. Input was 100-400 ng of tissue mRNA or PBMC total RNA. TCRdb re-called the multiplex PCR reads with MiXCR, one entry per CDR3 protein. The sample records 10,000 to 15,000 distinct CDR3 sequences, 26% being singletons. This entry belongs to a study of glioma-infiltrating T cells. The study's findings and limits: Only very few CDR3 sequences appeared in both tissue and blood. Gliomas, especially low-grade, showed above-expected tissue-blood divergence; non-neoplastic patients showed below.

V lost 10 bases to trimming and J lost 4 bases, with 17 bases between them. CDR1 is MNHNS, CDR2 SASEGT, per germline. The CDR3 sequence is 13 residues long. Material for sequencing was glioma tissue, nonneoplastic brain tissue, or PBMCs (not recorded which). The sequence derives from a human donor with low-grade glioma or glioblastoma, undergoing nonglioma brain surgery, or in good health (not recorded which). V usage is TRBV6-1 and J usage is TRBJ2-7, with D possibly being TRBD1 or TRBD2 (6 bases each). CDR3 bases: TGTGCCATACGGGCCCGGGGGCGATACGAGCAGTACTTC. Its protein is CAIRARGRYEQYF.